This T cell receptor beta chain was obtained from a study of T cell responses to AZD1222 COVID-19 vaccine. Measured with immunoSEQ multiplex PCR; TCRdb has only the in-frame clones, and not every one. The table lists about 120,000 clones, roughly nine tenths of them singletons. V was trimmed by 6 bases and J by 2 bases, leaving 8 bases between them. The CDR3 has 13 amino acids. CDR1 SEHNR and CDR2 FQNEAQ come from the germline V gene (reference sequence). J is TRBJ2-1 and V is TRBV7-9; the D gene is possibly TRBD2 (5 bases). Specimen: peripheral blood, collected 28 days after the second AZD1222 dose. The origin of this receptor is an adult who received the AZD1222 COVID-19 vaccine. DNA of the CDR3: TGTGCCAGCAGGTCCGGGACCTACAATGAGCAGTTCTTC. This encodes CASRSGTYNEQFF.